Listed below are T cell receptor beta chains from one sample, sequenced in a study of blood T cells in healthy people across ages. TCRdb called the 5' RACE reads again in MiXCR, with one record for every CDR3 protein. This sample has roughly 1.4 million distinct CDR3 sequences; roughly 60% occur once, and the top ten carry more than 6%. Input material: blood. The receptor set was obtained from a young man in good health. CDR3s include the opening cysteine and the closing phenylalanine or tryptophan. Fields, in order: V gene, J gene, clone size, D gene, CDR3 DNA, CDR3 protein. The D gene is left open where the match is weak. Size values are once, few and many counts, or a class for expanded clones, and some rows have none.

>TRBV7-6|TRBJ1-1|NA|NA
TGTGCCAGCAGCCCGGACACGAGGGGCGAGGGTGAAGCTTTCTTT
CASSPDTRGEGEAFF
>TRBV10-3|TRBJ1-4|NA|NA
TGTGCCCTCAAACCACCCAATGAAAAACTGTTTTTT
CALKPPNEKLFF
>TRBV20-1|TRBJ2-7|NA|NA
TGCAGTGCTAGAGATTCGCCGGGAGCATACGAGCAGTACTTC
CSARDSPGAYEQYF
>TRBV12-3/TRBV12-4|TRBJ2-1|NA|TRBD1
TGTGCCAGCAGCCTACTAATGACAGGGGTAAATGAGCAGTTCTTC
CASSLLMTGVNEQFF
>TRBV3-1|TRBJ1-6|NA|NA
TGTGCCAGCAGCCGCCTAGGAACCGCAAATTCACCCCTCCACTTT
CASSRLGTANSPLHF
>TRBV3-1|TRBJ2-5|NA|NA
TGTGCCAGCAGCCAAGCCGGGCCTCTCCGAGAGACCCAGTACTTC
CASSQAGPLRETQYF
>TRBV9|TRBJ2-5|few|NA
TGTGCCAGCAGCGTAGTAGCAGGGGTAATCGAGACCCAGTACTTC
CASSVVAGVIETQYF
>TRBV12-3/TRBV12-4|TRBJ1-2|NA|TRBD1
TGTGCCAGCAGTTGGGAGTTCTCCGGGACAGGGGATGATGGCTACACCTTC
CASSWEFSGTGDDGYTF
>TRBV20-1|TRBJ2-5|NA|NA
TGCAGTGCTAGAGATCCCACAGGGCAAGAGACCCAGTACTTC
CSARDPTGQETQYF
>TRBV4-1|TRBJ2-1|few|TRBD1
TGCGCCAGCAGCCATTCCGGACAGGGAACCAATGAGCAGTTCTTC
CASSHSGQGTNEQFF
>TRBV20-1|TRBJ1-6|NA|NA
TGCAGTGCTGAAGGACCGAGGACGAATTCACCCCTCCACTTT
CSAEGPRTNSPLHF
>TRBV12-3/TRBV12-4|TRBJ2-3|NA|NA
TGTGCCAGCATTAATAGGGATAGGCTGGCCACAGATACGCAGTATTTT
CASINRDRLATDTQYF
>TRBV27|TRBJ2-1|few|TRBD2
TGTGCCAGCAGTTTGGGGGGGAGTGATGAGCAGTTCTTC
CASSLGGSDEQFF
>TRBV13|TRBJ2-6|NA|NA
TGTGCCAGCAGCTTAGTTGGGGGTATTGCTGGGGCCAACGTCCTGACTTTC
CASSLVGGIAGANVLTF
>TRBV27|TRBJ1-2|few|NA
TGTGCCAGCAGTTTTGGGGCAAACTATGGCTACACCTTC
CASSFGANYGYTF
>TRBV27|TRBJ1-4|NA|NA
TGTGCCAGCAGCCACAGGGAGGGGGAAAAACTGTTTTTT
CASSHREGEKLFF
>TRBV5-4|TRBJ2-7|NA|NA
TGTGCCAGCAGCCTAGAACAGGCGACGTACGAGCAGTACTTC
CASSLEQATYEQYF
>TRBV13|TRBJ2-5|NA|TRBD1
TGTGCCAGCAGGCGCCCAGGGGGAGAGACCCAGTACTTC
CASRRPGGETQYF
>TRBV4-1|TRBJ2-3|once|TRBD2
TGCGCCAGCAGCCAAGATGCAGGGCCGGGACTAGCGTCAGATACGCAGTATTTT
CASSQDAGPGLASDTQYF
>TRBV20-1|TRBJ2-7|few|NA
TGCAGTGCGGTTGACAGGTCGCTAGCAGCCTACGAGCAGTACTTC
CSAVDRSLAAYEQYF
>TRBV29-1|TRBJ2-1|NA|NA
TGCAGCGCCTACCCGGCGCCTTCCTACAATGAGCAGTTCTTC
CSAYPAPSYNEQFF
>TRBV28|TRBJ2-5|NA|NA
TGTGCCAGCAGCCCAACTCGCCCAGGGGAAGAGACCCAGTACTTC
CASSPTRPGEETQYF
>TRBV12-3/TRBV12-4|TRBJ1-2|few|TRBD1
TGTGCCAGCAGTCGGGACAGTGTACGTCGGGGCTACACCTTC
CASSRDSVRRGYTF
>TRBV7-9|TRBJ2-7|few|NA
TGTGCCAGCAGCTTAGCGGACAGTAGGAACGAGCAGTACTTC
CASSLADSRNEQYF
>TRBV6-2/TRBV6-3|TRBJ2-7|NA|TRBD2
TGTGCCAGCAGACCCAGCGGGGGTCGGAACTCCTACGAGCAGTACTTC
CASRPSGGRNSYEQYF